These 15 T cell receptor beta chains were sequenced from one sample in a study of fetal regulatory T cell absence and autoimmunity (dated by TCRdb to about 2017). Library preparation used the immunoSEQ multiplex PCR assay. TCRdb limited this immuneACCESS table to in-frame rearrangements with V and J called. A share of clones is missing; checked studies link under half to unresolved V genes, and the rest is unexplained. This sample gives around 100,000 clones in total; roughly 70% of them show up just once. The ten largest clones capture just under 2% of the sample. Sequenced material: pancreas tissue. These receptors came from a male donor with IPEX syndrome.

V gene TRBV5-1 combines with J gene TRBJ2-3, with 10 bases identical to TRBD2. This CDR3 contains 15 residues. The V gene end was trimmed by 1 base and the J gene end by 5 bases; junction bases not matched to a gene: 4. Germline V gene data show CDR1 as SGHRS and CDR2 as YFSETQ. The CDR3 DNA is TGCGCCAGCAGCTTGCTTCCTAGCGGGGGAGATACGCAGTATTTT. This encodes CASSLLPSGGDTQYF.

The chain combines TRBV9 with TRBJ1-2; possibly TRBD1 for D (6 bases). Germline lookup yields CDR1 SGDLS and CDR2 YYNGEE. V lost 6 bases to trimming and J lost 8 bases, with 20 bases between them. There are 14 residues in the CDR3. CDR3 amino acids: CASTRPGAYGGYTF. Written as DNA, the CDR3 is TGTGCCAGCACCCGTCCAGGGGCCTATGGGGGCTACACCTTC.

This clone was picked up one time. The V gene is TRBV6-6, the J gene TRBJ2-3; either TRBD1 or TRBD2 may fit D (5 bases each). V dropped 4 bases and J dropped 8 bases, with 13 bases sitting between them. Per the germline V gene, CDR1 is MNHNY and CDR2 is SVGAGI (reference sequence). This CDR3 spans 13 amino acids. This CDR3 reads CASSSTGPATQYF. The CDR3 DNA reads TGTGCCAGCAGTTCAACGGGGCCGGCTACGCAGTATTTT.

J is TRBJ1-1 and V is TRBV27, with D hard to call. The CDR3 length is 13 residues. Per germline, CDR1 MNHEY and CDR2 SMNVEV (reference sequence). V was shortened by 4 bases and J by 5 bases, with 11 bases between the two germline ends. The CDR3 spells CASSYNRYTEAFF. CDR3 coding DNA: TGTGCCAGCAGTTACAACAGATATACTGAAGCTTTCTTT.

Comment on this clone: Other DNA sequences in this sample translate to the same CDR3. The V gene is TRBV9, the J gene TRBJ2-3; 11 positions agree with TRBD2. With V trimmed by 0 bases and J by 3 bases, 0 bases remained unmatched. Germline V gene lookup returns CDR1 SGDLS and CDR2 YYNGEE. CDR3 length: 15 residues. CDR3 residues: CASSVGTSGTDTQYF. CDR3 nucleotides: TGTGCCAGCAGCGTAGGGACTAGCGGGACAGATACGCAGTATTTT.

J is TRBJ2-7 and V is TRBV15, with D unclear. With 0 bases removed from V and 4 bases from J, the gap between germline ends came to 7 bases. Germline CDR1 LNHNV, CDR2 YYDKDF (reference sequence). This CDR3 has 13 residues. The CDR3 sequence: CATSRDRLYEQYF. In nucleotides, the CDR3 is TGTGCCACCAGCAGAGATAGGTTGTACGAGCAGTACTTC. Together with reference TRBV15 and TRBJ2-7, the CDR3 gives the full variable domain: DAMVIQNPRYQVTQFGKPVTLSCSQTLNHNVMYWYQQKSSQAPKLLFHYYDKDFNNEADTPDNFQSRRPNTSFCFLDIRSPGLGDTAMYLCATSRDRLYEQYFGPGTRLTVT.

This clone was counted a few times. The rearrangement links TRBV9 to TRBJ2-7, with D maybe TRBD2 (6 bases). CDR3 size: 13 residues. The germline gives CDR1 SGDLS, CDR2 YYNGEE. V was shortened by 2 bases and J by 3 bases, with 9 bases between the two germline ends. The CDR3 protein is CASSVGGIYEQYF. CDR3 bases: TGTGCCAGCAGCGTCGGGGGAATCTACGAGCAGTACTTC.

The rearrangement joins TRBV7-7 to TRBJ2-2; the D gene is possibly TRBD1 (6 bases). The CDR3 runs 14 residues. The V end was cut by 6 bases, the J end by 2 bases, with 10 bases between. Germline CDR1 reads SSHAT; CDR2 reads FNYEAQ (reference sequence). This CDR3 is CASRWTVNTGELFF. In DNA, the CDR3 is TGTGCCAGCAGGTGGACAGTCAACACCGGGGAGCTGTTTTTT.

V usage is TRBV2 and J usage is TRBJ2-2; the D gene is possibly TRBD1 (7 bases). This CDR3 has 19 amino acids. CDR1 is SNHLY, CDR2 FYNNEI, per germline. V shed 2 bases and J shed 4 bases, with 23 bases lying between them. The CDR3 is CASSERGGWTGPFTGELFF. DNA for the CDR3: TGTGCCAGCAGTGAAAGGGGAGGCTGGACAGGCCCGTTCACCGGGGAGCTGTTTTTT.

CDR3 loop: CASSQDRSSYNEQFF. DNA of the CDR3: TGTGCCAGCAGCCAAGACAGGAGCTCCTACAATGAGCAGTTCTTC. The chain employs TRBV2 and TRBJ2-1; maybe TRBD1 (6 bases). The CDR3 extends over 15 amino acids. Germline CDR1 SNHLY, CDR2 FYNNEI. The V and J ends lost 6 bases and 0 bases respectively, with 12 bases between them. Based on the CDR3 plus reference TRBV2 and TRBJ2-1, the full variable domain is EPEVTQTPSHQVTQMGQEVILRCVPISNHLYFYWYRQILGQKVEFLVSFYNNEISEKSEIFDDQFSVERPDGSNFTLKIRSTKLEDSAMYFCASSQDRSSYNEQFFGPGTRLTVL.

CDR3 sequence: CASSLWPRGVGPGNTIYF. In DNA form, the CDR3 reads TGTGCCAGCAGCTTATGGCCCCGGGGGGTTGGGCCTGGAAACACCATATATTTT. The chain couples TRBV7-2 to TRBJ1-3; D is possibly TRBD1 (5 bases). V lost 2 bases and J 2 bases, leaving 19 bases between the germline ends. There are 18 residues in the CDR3. Per the germline V gene, CDR1 is SGHTA and CDR2 is FQGNSA. Together with reference TRBV7-2 and TRBJ1-3, the CDR3 gives the full variable domain: GAGVSQSPSNKVTEKGKDVELRCDPISGHTALYWYRQSLGQGLEFLIYFQGNSAPDKSGLPSDRFSAERTGGSVSTLTIQRTQQEDSAVYLCASSLWPRGVGPGNTIYFGEGSWLTVV.

The chain links TRBV14 to TRBJ2-5; D unresolved. Trimming shortened V by 0 bases and J by 4 bases, and 15 bases separated the two germline ends. The CDR3 length is 16 residues. Germline CDR1 and CDR2: SGHDN and FVKESK. The chain's CDR3 is CASSQDLPGWGETQYF. The CDR3 bases are TGTGCCAGCAGCCAAGATCTACCGGGCTGGGGAGAGACCCAGTACTTC.

The rearrangement links TRBV9 to TRBJ2-3, with TRBD1 matching over 7 bases. Germline values: CDR1 SGDLS, CDR2 YYNGEE. The length of the CDR3 is 15 residues. Unmatched junction bases numbered 7, after V lost 3 bases and J lost 3 bases. The DNA of the CDR3 is TGTGCCAGCAGCGCTACTACAGGGGTTACAGATACGCAGTATTTT. Protein product: CASSATTGVTDTQYF. Full variable domain (outside the CDR3, taken from reference TRBV9 and TRBJ2-3): DSGVTQTPKHLITATGQRVTLRCSPRSGDLSVYWYQQSLDQGLQFLIQYYNGEERAKGNILERFSAQQFPDLHSELNLSSLELGDSALYFCASSATTGVTDTQYFGPGTRLTVL.

This chain links TRBV11-2 with TRBJ1-2; possibly TRBD1 for D (5 bases). The V end was cut by 1 base, the J end by 6 bases, with 12 bases between. Germline values: CDR1 SGHAT, CDR2 FQNNGV. The CDR3 runs 14 residues. Here the CDR3 DNA reads TGTGCCAGCAGCTTAGGGTGGCGCAGGGATGGCTACACCTTC. It is translated as CASSLGWRRDGYTF.

This clone was seen only a few times. This chain joins TRBV27 and TRBJ2-7; 8 bases are a match to TRBD1. The germline V gene encodes CDR1 MNHEY and CDR2 SMNVEV (reference sequence). V shed 3 bases and J 5 bases; nucleotides not matched to a gene: 3. The CDR3 is 13 amino acids. CDR3 nucleotide sequence: TGTGCCAGCAGTTTGACAGGGGTCGACGAGCAGTACTTC. This encodes CASSLTGVDEQYF.